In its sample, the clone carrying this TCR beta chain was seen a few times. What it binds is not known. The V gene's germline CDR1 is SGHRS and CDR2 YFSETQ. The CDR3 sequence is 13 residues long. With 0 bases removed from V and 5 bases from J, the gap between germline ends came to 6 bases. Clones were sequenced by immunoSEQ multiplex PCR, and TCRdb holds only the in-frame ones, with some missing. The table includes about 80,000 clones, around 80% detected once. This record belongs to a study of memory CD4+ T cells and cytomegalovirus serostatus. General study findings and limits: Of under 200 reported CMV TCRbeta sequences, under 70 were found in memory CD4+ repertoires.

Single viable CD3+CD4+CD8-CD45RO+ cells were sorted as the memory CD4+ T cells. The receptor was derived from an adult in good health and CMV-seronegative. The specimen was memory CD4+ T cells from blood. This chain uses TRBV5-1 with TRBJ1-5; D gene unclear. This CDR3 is CASSLASDQPQHF. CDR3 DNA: TGCGCCAGCAGCTTGGCCAGTGATCAGCCCCAGCATTTT.